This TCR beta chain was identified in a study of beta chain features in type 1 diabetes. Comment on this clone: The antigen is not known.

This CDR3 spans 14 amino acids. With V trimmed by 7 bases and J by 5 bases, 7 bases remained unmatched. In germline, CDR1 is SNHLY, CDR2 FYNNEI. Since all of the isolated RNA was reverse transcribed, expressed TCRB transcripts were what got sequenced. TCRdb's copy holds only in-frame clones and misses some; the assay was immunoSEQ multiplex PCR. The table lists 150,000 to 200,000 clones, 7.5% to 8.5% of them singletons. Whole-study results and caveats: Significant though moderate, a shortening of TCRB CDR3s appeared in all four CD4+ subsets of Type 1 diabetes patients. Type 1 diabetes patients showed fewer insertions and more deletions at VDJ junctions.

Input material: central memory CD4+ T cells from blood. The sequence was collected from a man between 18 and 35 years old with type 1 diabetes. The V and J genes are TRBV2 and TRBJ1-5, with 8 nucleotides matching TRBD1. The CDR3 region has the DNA TGTGCCAGCACTCAACAGGGGGAAGATCAGCCCCAGCATTTT. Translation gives CASTQQGEDQPQHF.